The rows below give T cell receptor beta chains drawn from one sample of a study of vaccination effects on CD4 cells after COVID-19. These receptors have no known antigen. Here immunoSEQ multiplex PCR was the method, and the copy in TCRdb shows in-frame clones only, minus some. The sample consists of 70,000 or so clones, 78% of them appearing once. The specimen comprised CD4+ T cells from PBMCs cultured with SARS-CoV-2 spike peptides, sampled before COVID-19 vaccination. Source of these receptors: a human donor who received a COVID-19 vaccine. Each CDR3 is given with its conserved first and last residue. The order of the fields is V gene, D gene, clone size, J gene, CDR3 protein, CDR3 DNA. The D gene is left open where the match is weak. Only some rows state a clone size, as once, few, many or a class for expanded clones.

>TRBV7-2|NA|NA|TRBJ2-2
CASSLQAGNTGELFF
TGTGCCAGCAGCTTACAGGCAGGGAACACCGGGGAGCTGTTTTTT
>TRBV20-1|NA|NA|TRBJ1-1
CSASRLPGNTEAFF
TGCAGTGCTAGTCGTCTGCCCGGGAACACTGAAGCTTTCTTT
>TRBV7-9|NA|NA|TRBJ1-4
CATGVDEKLFF
TGTGCCACTGGGGTGGATGAAAAACTGTTTTTT
>TRBV29-1|NA|NA|TRBJ1-2
CSVRPDNYGYTF
TGCAGCGTTCGGCCCGATAACTATGGCTACACCTTC
>TRBV12-5|NA|NA|TRBJ1-2
CARGPRWQDQVYGYTF
TGTGCTAGGGGGCCTCGGTGGCAGGATCAGGTCTATGGCTACACCTTC
>TRBV5-1|NA|NA|TRBJ2-2
CASSRDGEPNTGELFF
TGCGCCAGCAGTAGGGACGGAGAGCCGAACACCGGGGAGCTGTTTTTT
>TRBV14|NA|NA|TRBJ2-2
CASSQDLGGTGELFF
TGTGCCAGCAGCCAAGATTTAGGGGGAACCGGGGAGCTGTTTTTT
>TRBV5-4|NA|NA|TRBJ1-5
CASSLDGNNQPQHF
TGTGCCAGCAGCTTGGACGGGAACAATCAGCCCCAGCATTTT
>TRBV30|NA|NA|TRBJ1-3
CAWSRTGSGNTIYF
TGTGCCTGGAGTAGAACAGGCTCTGGAAACACCATATATTTT
>TRBV9|NA|once|TRBJ2-3
CASSPRTALTDTQYF
TGTGCCAGCAGCCCGCGGACCGCACTCACAGATACGCAGTATTTT
>TRBV10-3|TRBD1|NA|TRBJ1-2
CAISEGTEGYTF
TGTGCCATCAGTGAAGGGACAGAAGGCTACACCTTC
>TRBV14|NA|NA|TRBJ1-1
CASSRRQDWSEAFF
TGTGCCAGCAGCCGACGACAGGATTGGAGTGAAGCTTTCTTT
>TRBV12-3/TRBV12-4|NA|NA|TRBJ1-4
CASSFAVPEKLFF
TGTGCCAGCAGTTTCGCGGTACCTGAAAAACTGTTTTTT
>TRBV6-6|NA|NA|TRBJ2-2
CASRAGELFF
TGTGCCAGCAGGGCCGGGGAGCTGTTTTTT
>TRBV5-1|TRBD1|NA|TRBJ1-2
CASSLEGGPGYTF
TGCGCCAGCAGCTTGGAAGGGGGCCCAGGCTACACCTTC
>TRBV6-6|NA|NA|TRBJ2-2
CASSAYRGGGELFF
TGTGCCAGCAGTGCCTACAGGGGAGGCGGGGAGCTGTTTTTT
>TRBV4-3|NA|NA|TRBJ2-4
CASSQQGTDIQYF
TGCGCCAGCAGCCAACAGGGGACGGACATTCAGTACTTC
>TRBV7-3|NA|NA|TRBJ2-1
CASSLLGGSYNEQFF
TGTGCCAGCAGCTTACTGGGGGGTTCATACAATGAGCAGTTCTTC
>TRBV6-6|TRBD1|NA|TRBJ2-5
CASSPMTGHQETQYF
TGTGCCAGCAGTCCTATGACAGGGCATCAGGAGACCCAGTACTTC
>TRBV7-3|NA|NA|TRBJ2-6
CASSSFSGANVLTF
TGTGCCAGCAGCTCCTTCTCTGGGGCCAACGTCCTGACTTTC
>TRBV18|NA|NA|TRBJ2-5
CASSPVRGQQETQYF
TGTGCCAGCTCACCAGTGCGGGGGCAGCAAGAGACCCAGTACTTC
>TRBV9|NA|NA|TRBJ1-5
CASSTEGGGQPQHF
TGTGCCAGCAGTACAGAGGGGGGCGGTCAGCCCCAGCATTTT
>TRBV6-2/TRBV6-3|TRBD1|NA|TRBJ2-1
CASSQTGSSYNEQFF
TGTGCCAGCAGTCAGACAGGGAGCTCCTACAATGAGCAGTTCTTC
>TRBV3-1/TRBV3-2|NA|NA|TRBJ2-5
CASSQDRRLATQETQYF
TGTGCCAGCAGCCAAGATCGGCGTCTAGCCACCCAAGAGACCCAGTACTTC
>TRBV29-1|TRBD1|few|TRBJ1-2
CSGGQGTNYGYTF
TGCAGCGGGGGACAGGGCACCAACTATGGCTACACCTTC
>TRBV6-5|TRBD1|NA|TRBJ1-5
CASSSGQDGGNQPQHF
TGTGCCAGCAGTTCCGGACAGGATGGGGGAAACCAGCCCCAGCATTTT
>TRBV5-1|NA|NA|TRBJ2-5
CASSLGPGLETQYF
TGCGCCAGCAGCTTGGGACCGGGGTTAGAGACCCAGTACTTC
>TRBV14|NA|NA|TRBJ2-5
CASTPGAVGGLQETQYF
TGTGCCAGCACCCCAGGGGCCGTGGGGGGATTACAAGAGACCCAGTACTTC
>TRBV5-6|NA|NA|TRBJ1-3
CASSLKLILYSGNTIYF
TGTGCCAGCAGCTTGAAACTGATCCTTTACTCTGGAAACACCATATATTTT
>TRBV12-5|NA|NA|TRBJ2-2
CASTRDLAGELFF
TGTGCTTCGACCAGGGATCTTGCCGGGGAGCTGTTTTTT
>TRBV5-1|TRBD1|NA|TRBJ2-3
CASSLDRGPDTQYF
TGCGCCAGCAGCTTGGACAGGGGGCCCGATACGCAGTATTTT
>TRBV5-8|TRBD1|NA|TRBJ2-2
CASIMTGSKLNTGELFF
TGTGCCAGCATCATGACAGGGAGCAAATTGAACACCGGGGAGCTGTTTTTT
>TRBV2|TRBD1|NA|TRBJ2-1
CASSPRGPGQGYDEQFF
TGTGCCAGCAGCCCCCGGGGTCCGGGACAGGGGTACGATGAGCAGTTCTTC
>TRBV18|NA|NA|TRBJ2-2
CASSNRELSTGELFF
TGTGCCAGCTCTAACAGGGAGTTGTCCACCGGGGAGCTGTTTTTT
>TRBV12-3/TRBV12-4|NA|NA|TRBJ2-2
CASSFRRTGELFF
TGTGCCAGCAGTTTCCGCCGGACCGGGGAGCTGTTTTTT
>TRBV18|TRBD1|NA|TRBJ1-2
CASSPTGLAGYTF
TGTGCCAGCTCACCGACAGGGTTGGCTGGCTACACCTTC
>TRBV2|NA|NA|TRBJ1-1
CASSNAGARVWNTEAFF
TGTGCCAGCAGTAATGCCGGGGCGAGGGTCTGGAACACTGAAGCTTTCTTT
>TRBV5-6|NA|NA|TRBJ2-5
CASSLRESGETQYF
TGTGCCAGCAGCCTCAGGGAATCGGGGGAGACCCAGTACTTC
>TRBV7-3|TRBD2|NA|TRBJ2-1
CASSPGGNNEQFF
TGTGCCAGCTCCCCGGGGGGAAACAATGAGCAGTTCTTC
>TRBV20-1|TRBD1|NA|TRBJ2-5
CSASPPGQTGETQYF
TGCAGTGCTAGTCCCCCGGGACAGACAGGAGAGACCCAGTACTTC
>TRBV7-8|TRBD2|once|TRBJ2-2
CASSFIAGGGTGELFF
TGTGCCAGCAGCTTTATAGCGGGGGGGGGAACCGGGGAGCTGTTTTTT
>TRBV9|NA|NA|TRBJ2-3
CASSVGDGSTDTQYF
TGTGCCAGCAGCGTAGGTGACGGGAGCACAGATACGCAGTATTTT
>TRBV7-8|NA|NA|TRBJ1-5
CASSFGIGAQPQHF
TGTGCCAGCAGCTTTGGGATAGGAGCTCAGCCCCAGCATTTT
>TRBV30|TRBD1|NA|TRBJ1-2
CAWSAGTGGYGYTF
TGTGCCTGGAGTGCAGGGACAGGGGGTTATGGCTACACCTTC